The present entry profiles one TCR beta chain with its context. The entry originates in a study of blood T cell repertoires in COVID-19. Across the study: Material from acute and convalescent COVID-19 was sourced from the United States, Italy and Spain. The analysed material was cDNA or gDNA that came from T cells, B-cell-depleted T cells, or PBMCs.

The V end lost 5 bases, the J end lost 2 bases, and 12 bases lay between the germline ends. This CDR3 region has 14 residues. CDR1 is MNHEY and CDR2 is SVGEGT in the germline V gene. Source study methods: From reference gene primer amplification, estimates of nucleated cell counts were derived. TCRdb keeps only in-frame clones here, not all; method: immunoSEQ multiplex PCR. V and J calls and clone size are those listed in that table; D and trimming were worked out from the DNA. The sample contains hundreds of thousands of clones, nearly 90% of which appear only once. The chain has TRBV6-2 or TRBV6-3 and TRBJ1-1, with D tentatively TRBD1 (5 bases). The source of this sequence is a woman under 40 with COVID-19, enrolled during active disease. The sequenced material came from peripheral blood. The CDR3: CASSPGRTNTEAFF. Here the CDR3 DNA reads TGTGCCAGCAGTCCAGGGCGGACCAACACTGAAGCTTTCTTT.